These 29 T cell receptor beta chains were all obtained from the same sample, sequenced in a study of vaccination and CD4 T cells after COVID-19. Indicated treatment: roughly 11-day PBMC culture with coronavirus spike peptide pools or control peptides (ViraFEST assay). Collection of the unexposed donor's CD4+ T cells took place before the COVID-19 pandemic (2011-2018). Cultured CD4+ T cell DNA was sequenced using the Oncomine TCR Beta short-read assay. Each CDR3 protein gets one entry after TCRdb re-called the PCR reads with MiXCR. The data hold about 6,100 distinct CDR3 sequences, with 49% observed a single time. Their antigens are not known. The sequenced sample consisted of CD4+ T cells from blood, cultured in vitro. These receptors all stem from a human donor in good health.

This clonotype is large in the sample. CDR3 in amino acids: CASSPDSNYGYTF. As DNA, the CDR3 is TGTGCCAGCAGCCCTGACAGCAACTATGGCTACACCTTC. The chain is built from TRBV7-6 and TRBJ1-2, with TRBD1 as a possible D gene (5 bases). The germline V and J ends were trimmed by 5 bases and 2 bases, with 9 bases remaining between them. Germline CDR1 reads SGHVS; CDR2 reads FNYEAQ. The CDR3 sequence is 13 residues long.

This clonotype occurred a few times. The chain couples TRBV20-1 to TRBJ1-1; D is ambiguous. Germline lookup yields CDR1 DFQATT and CDR2 SNEGSKA (reference sequence). V was shortened by 5 bases and J by 0 bases, with 16 bases between the two germline ends. The length of the CDR3 is 15 residues. DNA of the CDR3: TGCAGTGCTGCACCTTGGACGAATCTGAACACTGAAGCTTTCTTT. It is translated as CSAAPWTNLNTEAFF.

The DNA of the CDR3 is TGTGCCAGCAGTTACTCGGGACTAGGTGTTGAGCAGTTCTTC. Translated, it gives CASSYSGLGVEQFF. The chain combines TRBV6-5 with TRBJ2-1, with TRBD2 identical over 8 bases. Germline V CDR1 and CDR2: MNHEY, SVGAGI. CDR3 length: 14 residues. V lost 0 bases, J lost 9 bases, and 4 bases stayed unmatched.

This rearrangement joins TRBV19 to TRBJ1-1; maybe TRBD1 (5 bases). The CDR3 has 14 residues. Germline loops: CDR1 LNHDA, CDR2 SQIVND (reference sequence). Between the trimmed V and J ends, which lost 6 bases and 5 bases, there was a span of 16 bases. The CDR3 nucleotides are TGTGCCAGTAGGAGAGGGGCCCCAGCTACTGAAGCTTTCTTT. Protein: CASRRGAPATEAFF.

This clonotype was observed a handful of times. The chain links TRBV2 to TRBJ1-5; D is unresolved. Deletions cut 1 base from V and 2 bases from J, with 9 bases between. Germline V gene lookup returns CDR1 SNHLY and CDR2 FYNNEI. The CDR3 consists of 15 residues. The CDR3 DNA reads as TGTGCCAGCAGTGAAGGAGGGTACGGCAATCAGCCCCAGCATTTT. Amino acid sequence: CASSEGGYGNQPQHF.

The V gene is TRBV6-5, the J gene TRBJ2-2; 7 nucleotides match TRBD2. The V and J ends lost 4 bases and 4 bases, in that order; junction bases with no gene match: 18. Germline loops: CDR1 MNHEY, CDR2 SVGAGI. The CDR3 covers 19 residues. CDR3: CASSWGRVGEVLGTGELFF. Written as DNA, the CDR3 is TGTGCCAGCAGTTGGGGGAGGGTGGGAGAGGTCTTGGGCACCGGGGAGCTGTTTTTT.

The V and J genes are TRBV12-3 or TRBV12-4 and TRBJ1-1; D gene ambiguous. Trimming pared 6 bases from V and 3 bases from J, leaving 11 bases between. The CDR3 loop spans 13 amino acids. The CDR3 loop reads CASSRLRDTEAFF. In DNA form, the CDR3 reads TGTGCCAGCAGCAGACTAAGGGACACTGAAGCTTTCTTT.

The J gene is TRBJ2-1, the V gene TRBV27; 7 bases match TRBD1. Trimming at V came to 3 bases and at J to 3 bases, leaving 8 bases not matched to a gene. CDR3 length equals 16 residues. The germline CDR1 and CDR2 sequences are MNHEY and SMNVEV (reference sequence). The CDR3 loop is CASSFLLQGCYNEQFF. As DNA, the CDR3 is TGTGCCAGCAGTTTCCTCCTACAGGGGTGCTACAATGAGCAGTTCTTC.

The rearrangement uses TRBV5-4 and TRBJ1-2; 9 bases match TRBD1. Unmatched junction bases numbered 5, after V lost 0 bases and J lost 8 bases. This CDR3 region has 14 residues. Germline CDR1 SGHNT, CDR2 YYREEE (reference sequence). The chain's CDR3 is CASSLDRGPKGYTF. As DNA, the CDR3 is TGTGCCAGCAGCTTGGACAGGGGGCCGAAAGGCTACACCTTC.

Only a few counts were recorded for this clonotype. The V call is TRBV28, the J call TRBJ1-2; perhaps TRBD1 as D (6 bases). Trimming pared 6 bases from V and 2 bases from J, leaving 16 bases between. Looked up from germline, CDR1 is MDHEN and CDR2 is SYDVKM. There are 15 residues in the CDR3. The CDR3 DNA sequence: TGTGCCAGCAGGCTCGGAGGGGGAAGAAACTATGGCTACACCTTC. Its translation: CASRLGGGRNYGYTF.

This sequence joins TRBV30 and TRBJ1-1; D not resolved. V was trimmed by 2 bases and J by 4 bases, leaving 11 bases between them. Germline CDR1 and CDR2: GTSNPN and SVGIG (reference sequence). The CDR3 runs to 13 residues. The CDR3 loop is CAWSYPKGTEAFF. The DNA for the CDR3 is TGTGCCTGGAGTTACCCCAAGGGCACTGAAGCTTTCTTT.

This chain connects TRBV20-1 to TRBJ1-2, with unresolved D. Germline V gives CDR1 DFQATT, CDR2 SNEGSKA (reference sequence). V was trimmed by 5 bases and J by 1 base, leaving 11 bases between them. This CDR3 has 13 amino acids. CDR3 DNA: TGCAGTGCTCGCGGATTAGGTAACTATGGCTACACCTTC. Its translation is CSARGLGNYGYTF.

Only a few counts were recorded for this clonotype. The J gene is TRBJ1-1, the V gene TRBV7-9; the match to TRBD1 covers 11 bases. V lost 1 base, J lost 11 bases, and 9 bases stayed unmatched. The CDR3 loop spans 15 amino acids. The germline gives CDR1 SEHNR, CDR2 FQNEAQ (reference sequence). The chain's CDR3 is CASSLEFRDRGSAFF. CDR3 DNA: TGTGCCAGCAGCTTAGAATTTCGGGACAGGGGGTCGGCTTTCTTT.

This clonotype was detected only a few times. The CDR3: CASGEDQPQHF. In DNA form, the CDR3 reads TGTGCCAGCGGGGAAGATCAGCCCCAGCATTTT. V is TRBV7-9 and J is TRBJ1-5; D remains unclear. Between the trimmed V and J ends, which lost 8 bases and 5 bases, there was a span of 7 bases. The CDR3 consists of 11 residues. Germline V lookup: CDR1 SEHNR, CDR2 FQNEAQ (reference sequence).

The chain recombines TRBV6-1 with TRBJ2-7; 7 bases match TRBD2. V dropped 10 bases and J dropped 6; count of bases not matched to a gene: 9. CDR3 length: 12 residues. Germline-derived CDR1 and CDR2 are MNHNS and SASEGT. The chain's CDR3 is CAIGLVMSEQYF. The CDR3 nucleotides are TGTGCCATCGGACTAGTCATGTCCGAGCAGTACTTC.

This clonotype was observed a handful of times. The gene calls are TRBV20-1 and TRBJ1-5; 7 bases align to TRBD1. The junction had 4 bases not matched to a gene; V was cut back by 5 bases and J by 3 bases. CDR3 length: 13 residues. CDR1 and CDR2 from the germline V gene are DFQATT and SNEGSKA (reference sequence). The CDR3 nucleotides are TGCAGTGCTTGGACAGGTTCCAATCAGCCCCAGCATTTT. Translated: CSAWTGSNQPQHF.

This clonotype was seen a handful of times. This CDR3 is CSAFVEVTEAFF. In nucleotides, the CDR3 is TGCAGTGCTTTCGTTGAGGTCACTGAAGCTTTCTTT. The chain is built from TRBV20-1 and TRBJ1-1; D is undetermined. Germline loops: CDR1 DFQATT, CDR2 SNEGSKA (reference sequence). This CDR3 spans 12 amino acids. Between the trimmed V and J ends, which lost 5 bases and 4 bases, there was a span of 11 bases.

The J gene is TRBJ2-3, the V gene TRBV7-2, with 11 bases that match TRBD2. Germline CDR1 SGHTA, CDR2 FQGNSA. This CDR3 contains 16 residues. V was clipped by 1 base and J by 3 bases; unmatched bases: 3. In DNA, the CDR3 is TGTGCCAGCAGCTTAGGAGGGACTAGCGGAACAGATACGCAGTATTTT. It is translated as CASSLGGTSGTDTQYF.

This chain joins TRBV28 and TRBJ1-4; a weak D match, TRBD1 (5 bases). Germline V gene lookup returns CDR1 MDHEN and CDR2 SYDVKM. V lost 5 bases, J lost 5 bases, and 12 bases lay in between. The CDR3 is 14 amino acids. CDR3 protein: CASSSGAGNEKLFF. The CDR3 DNA sequence: TGTGCCAGCAGTAGCGGGGCGGGGAATGAAAAACTGTTTTTT. Using reference TRBV28 and TRBJ1-4 for the parts outside the CDR3, the full variable domain is DVKVTQSSRYLVKRTGEKVFLECVQDMDHENMFWYRQDPGLGLRLIYFSYDVKMKEKGDIPEGYSVSREKKERFSLILESASTNQTSMYLCASSSGAGNEKLFFGSGTQLSVL.

This clonotype has just a few counts. The genes are TRBV21-1 and TRBJ1-1. TRBV21-1 is shown as a pseudogene. The CDR3 consists of 12 residues. CDR3 sequence (DNA): TGTGCCAGCAGCAAACTCGACACTGAAGCTTTCTTT. Translation: CASSKLDTEAFF.

This clonotype has just a few counts. The chain joins TRBV28 to TRBJ1-5; possible D gene TRBD1, 6 bases. The length of the CDR3 is 16 residues. CDR1 and CDR2 (germline): MDHEN, SYDVKM. The V end lost 1 base, the J end lost 1 base, and 11 bases lay between the germline ends. The CDR3 nucleotides are TGTGCCAGCAGTTTATTTACAGGGATAAGCAATCAGCCCCAGCATTTT. Residues: CASSLFTGISNQPQHF.

In its sample, this clonotype was seen a few times. This chain uses TRBV2 with TRBJ1-2, with D possibly TRBD1 on 5 matching bases. This CDR3 region has 12 residues. Germline lookup yields CDR1 SNHLY and CDR2 FYNNEI. The V end lost 5 bases, the J end lost 4 bases, and 8 bases lay between the germline ends. The CDR3 bases are TGTGCCAGCAGTCAGGGCTTCTATGGCTACACCTTC. Translation: CASSQGFYGYTF. The whole variable domain, filled in from reference TRBV2 and TRBJ1-2, reads EPEVTQTPSHQVTQMGQEVILRCVPISNHLYFYWYRQILGQKVEFLVSFYNNEISEKSEIFDDQFSVERPDGSNFTLKIRSTKLEDSAMYFCASSQGFYGYTFGSGTRLTVV.

By sample share, this clonotype is medium-sized. V usage is TRBV18 and J usage is TRBJ2-1; 14 positions agree with TRBD2. Germline values: CDR1 KGHSH, CDR2 LQKENI. The CDR3 length is 16 residues. Trimming removed 0 bases from V and 6 bases from J; junction bases left unmatched: 1. The CDR3 DNA reads TGTGCCAGCTCACCACCGGGACTAGCGGGAGTCAATGAGCAGTTCTTC. This sequence encodes CASSPPGLAGVNEQFF.

The chain is built from TRBV10-1 and TRBJ2-3, with 10 bases fitting TRBD2. Germline-derived CDR1 and CDR2 are WNHNN and SYGVQD (reference sequence). Trimming took 4 bases from V and 1 from J; bases not matched to a gene: 5. The CDR3 is 16 residues long. This chain's CDR3 is CASSVKREGGTDTQYF. In DNA, the CDR3 is TGCGCCAGCAGTGTCAAGCGGGAGGGCGGCACAGATACGCAGTATTTT.

V usage is TRBV6-1 and J usage is TRBJ2-2, with 12 nucleotides matching TRBD2. J lost 2 bases, V lost 6 bases, and 4 bases had no gene match. The CDR3 spans 16 residues. Germline loops: CDR1 MNHNS, CDR2 SASEGT. The CDR3 nucleotides are TGTGCCAGCAGAGCTAGCGGGGGGGCAAACACCGGGGAGCTGTTTTTT. Protein product: CASRASGGANTGELFF.

This chain joins TRBV5-1 and TRBJ2-5; weak D call: TRBD2 (6 bases). From germline, CDR1 is SGHRS and CDR2 YFSETQ. V shed 0 bases and J shed 1 base, with 10 bases lying between them. The CDR3 has 15 amino acids. CDR3 DNA: TGCGCCAGCAGCTTGGGGGGGGTGGCCCAAGAGACCCAGTACTTC. Its translation: CASSLGGVAQETQYF.

The genes are TRBV12-3 or TRBV12-4 and TRBJ1-1; D not resolved. The V and J ends lost 8 bases and 3 bases respectively, with 7 bases between them. The length of the CDR3 is 11 residues. CDR3 sequence: CASGHYTEAFF. CDR3 coding DNA: TGTGCCAGCGGCCATTACACTGAAGCTTTCTTT.

The rearrangement joins TRBV30 to TRBJ1-5, with D possibly matching TRBD1 (5 bases). Trimming pared 0 bases from V and 5 bases from J, leaving 11 bases between. The CDR3 runs 14 residues. Germline CDR1 reads GTSNPN; CDR2 reads SVGIG (reference sequence). CDR3 DNA: TGTGCCTGGAGTGTACGGCAGGGCGATCAGCCCCAGCATTTT. It encodes CAWSVRQGDQPQHF.

The chain joins TRBV6-1 to TRBJ2-2; D gene uncertain. V gave up 10 bases and J gave up 4 bases, with 10 bases separating them. The CDR3 runs to 12 residues. Looked up from germline, CDR1 is MNHNS and CDR2 is SASEGT. CDR3 in amino acids: CATSGVTGELFF. The CDR3 bases are TGTGCCACCTCCGGAGTCACCGGGGAGCTGTTTTTT.